The T cell receptor beta chain under discussion was sequenced for a study of T cell repertoires and HLA-DP antigens. Across the study: Sorted CD137+CD4+ samples averaged about 0.2 ug DNA; pre-culture CD4+ samples, about 1,200 ng. General observations from the study: Antigen presentation used HeLa cells, with total CD4+ cells responding. The CD4+ repertoire was not split into naive and memory.

A remark on this clone: As yet, its antigen is unknown.

The table came from immunoSEQ multiplex PCR; TCRdb's copy has only in-frame clones and leaves some out. The sample records approximately 89,000 clones, about 89% being singletons. From germline, CDR1 is SGHRS and CDR2 YFSETQ. This CDR3 has 15 amino acids. V dropped 0 bases and J dropped 2; count of bases not matched to a gene: 3. The chain joins TRBV5-1 to TRBJ2-3, with TRBD1 matching over 7 bases. This TCR was recovered from a man over 45 in good health and CMV-seronegative. Sequencing was carried out using CD4+ T cells from PBMCs. CDR3 sequence reads: CASSLGDRYTDTQYF. The CDR3 coding sequence is TGCGCCAGCAGCTTGGGGGACAGATACACAGATACGCAGTATTTT.